This TCR beta chain stems from a study of cytomegalovirus exposure and HLA in healthy donors. General observations from the study: CMV antigen specificity of three CMV-associated chains was confirmed in vitro. Listed as cytomegalovirus-associated were 170 or so TCR beta chains.

TCRdb's table, derived via immunoSEQ multiplex PCR, lists solely in-frame clones and lacks some. The sample contains 150,000 to 180,000 clones, roughly 84% of which appear only once. With respect to this clone: Its antigen is not identified.

V lost 1 base, J lost 1 base, and 10 bases lay in between. CDR1 and CDR2 (germline): SSHAT, FNYEAQ (reference sequence). The CDR3 sequence is 15 residues long. V usage is TRBV7-7 and J usage is TRBJ2-5, with TRBD1 as a possible D gene (5 bases). Sequencing used PBMCs. This TCR was recovered from a human donor in good health. The CDR3 DNA sequence: TGTGCCAGCAGCTTAGGGGGCACTATCCAAGAGACCCAGTACTTC. Encoded protein: CASSLGGTIQETQYF.